The 27 T cell receptor beta chains below were found in one sample sequenced in a study of blood T cell repertoires in COVID-19. Method: immunoSEQ multiplex PCR; TCRdb's copy keeps in-frame clones and lacks some. The sample contains around 300,000 clones, 90% of which appear only once. Sequencing used peripheral blood. The receptor source for this set is a woman in her thirties with COVID-19, enrolled during active disease.

The DNA for the CDR3 is TGCGCCAGCAGCCAAGAGGGAGACAGGGGGCCCGCAGATACGCAGTATTTT. Translation: CASSQEGDRGPADTQYF. The chain uses TRBV4-3 and TRBJ2-3; 10 bases match TRBD1. The CDR3 covers 17 residues. CDR1 LGHNA and CDR2 YSLEER come from the germline V gene. J was trimmed by 4 bases and V by 0 bases; bases with no gene match: 7.

Of note for this clone: At the DNA level, this CDR3 is encoded by other sequences in the same sample as well. The chain is built from TRBV6-5 and TRBJ2-2; 7 bases are a match to TRBD2. Germline-derived CDR1 and CDR2 are MNHEY and SVGAGI. The CDR3 runs 15 residues. The J segment lost 0 bases and the V segment lost 5 bases, leaving 3 bases of the junction unmatched. Written as DNA, the CDR3 is TGTGCCAGCAGTCTGGGGAGGGCGAACACCGGGGAGCTGTTTTTT. This translates into CASSLGRANTGELFF.

The chain uses TRBV15 and TRBJ1-5, with D unclear. The CDR3 contains 15 residues. V lost 0 bases and J 3 bases, leaving 9 bases between the germline ends. The germline gives CDR1 LNHNV, CDR2 YYDKDF (reference sequence). The chain's CDR3 is CATSREGRDNQPQHF. Here the CDR3 DNA reads TGTGCCACCAGCAGAGAAGGACGGGACAATCAGCCCCAGCATTTT.

The CDR3 DNA reads TGCGCCAGCAGCCAAGATTACAGGGTTTTTGCCGAGCAGTACTTC. This codes for CASSQDYRVFAEQYF. V is TRBV4-3 and J is TRBJ2-7, with D possibly being TRBD1 (6 bases). CDR3 length: 15 residues. CDR1 LGHNA and CDR2 YSLEER come from the germline V gene. V was trimmed by 0 bases and J by 6 bases, leaving 15 bases between them.

This clone has a handful of counts. V gene TRBV6-6 combines with J gene TRBJ2-7; D is undetermined. The V end was cut by 8 bases, the J end by 2 bases, with 7 bases between. The germline gives CDR1 MNHNY, CDR2 SVGAGI (reference sequence). The CDR3 has 11 amino acids. CDR3 protein: CASGTPYEQYF. CDR3 bases: TGTGCCAGCGGCACACCCTACGAGCAGTACTTC.

CDR3 region: CSVTDTFNQPQHF. The CDR3 DNA reads as TGCAGCGTAACGGACACATTTAATCAGCCCCAGCATTTT. This sequence joins TRBV29-1 and TRBJ1-5; D is perhaps TRBD1 (5 bases). Looked up from germline, CDR1 is SQVTM and CDR2 is ANQGSEA. The CDR3 is 13 residues long. The V end lost 6 bases, the J end lost 4 bases, and 13 bases lay between the germline ends.

J is TRBJ2-7 and V is TRBV2; possibly TRBD2 for D (6 bases). Trimming removed 5 bases at V and 6 bases at J, with 8 bases between. This CDR3 has 11 amino acids. Germline-derived CDR1 and CDR2 are SNHLY and FYNNEI. CDR3 in DNA: TGTGCCAGCAGTCGGGGAGGCGAGCAGTACTTC. It codes for CASSRGGEQYF.

The chain links TRBV2 to TRBJ2-2; TRBD2 aligns across 10 bases. CDR3 length equals 18 residues. V was clipped by 0 bases and J by 6 bases; unmatched bases: 10. The germline gives CDR1 SNHLY, CDR2 FYNNEI. The CDR3 here is CASSEALWASGSPGELFF. DNA of the CDR3: TGTGCCAGCAGTGAAGCGCTTTGGGCTAGCGGGAGTCCCGGGGAGCTGTTTTTT.

This chain joins TRBV7-6 and TRBJ1-3, with D uncertain. Germline loops: CDR1 SGHVS, CDR2 FNYEAQ. The CDR3 sequence is 15 residues long. Trimming took off 0 bases at V and 4 bases at J, with 10 bases between the two ends. The CDR3 is CASSLAEDSGNTIYF. CDR3 DNA: TGTGCCAGCAGCTTAGCAGAGGATTCGGGAAACACCATATATTTT.

The chain has TRBV5-6 and TRBJ1-1, with 7 nucleotides matching TRBD1. This CDR3 region has 14 residues. V lost 3 bases and J lost 7; bases outside the gene matches: 9. CDR1 SGHDT and CDR2 YYEEEE come from the germline V gene. CDR3 bases: TGTGCCAGCAGCTGGGGACAGAGTGGGATTGAAGCTTTCTTT. Its protein is CASSWGQSGIEAFF.

The V call is TRBV9, the J call TRBJ2-7; TRBD2 might be the D (5 bases). The germline V gene has CDR1 SGDLS and CDR2 YYNGEE. V was cut by 2 bases and J by 0 bases, with 9 bases left in between. The CDR3 totals 14 residues. The CDR3 DNA follows: TGTGCCAGCAGCGTGGGAGTATCCTCCTACGAGCAGTACTTC. It translates to CASSVGVSSYEQYF.

In its sample, this clone was seen once. The chain combines TRBV25-1 with TRBJ2-7; no definite D call. Germline CDR1 and CDR2: MGHDK and SYGVNS. V was trimmed by 3 bases and J by 2 bases, leaving 11 bases between them. The CDR3 contains 14 residues. The CDR3 reads CASSDVLEAYEQYF. In DNA, the CDR3 is TGTGCCAGCAGTGACGTGCTTGAGGCCTACGAGCAGTACTTC.

DNA for the CDR3: TGTGCCAGCAGTTTACAGGGTCTCTCTGGGGCCAACGTCCTGACTTTC. It translates to CASSLQGLSGANVLTF. The V call is TRBV28, the J call TRBJ2-6; a weak D match, TRBD1 (5 bases). The CDR3 consists of 16 residues. CDR1 MDHEN and CDR2 SYDVKM come from the germline V gene. V lost 2 bases and J 0 bases, leaving 8 bases between the germline ends. Full variable domain (missing parts from reference TRBV28 and TRBJ2-6): DVKVTQSSRYLVKRTGEKVFLECVQDMDHENMFWYRQDPGLGLRLIYFSYDVKMKEKGDIPEGYSVSREKKERFSLILESASTNQTSMYLCASSLQGLSGANVLTFGAGSRLTVL.

The rearrangement links TRBV2 to TRBJ2-1; D is unresolved. Germline assignment: CDR1 SNHLY and CDR2 FYNNEI. Trimming removed 4 bases from V and 15 bases from J, with 10 bases in between. The CDR3 extends over 10 amino acids. The CDR3 bases are TGTGCCAGCAGTGCCTACCAATGGTTCTTC. Translated: CASSAYQWFF. Supplemented by reference TRBV2 and TRBJ2-1, the full variable domain reads EPEVTQTPSHQVTQMGQEVILRCVPISNHLYFYWYRQILGQKVEFLVSFYNNEISEKSEIFDDQFSVERPDGSNFTLKIRSTKLEDSAMYFCASSAYQWFFGPGTRLTVL.

V and J are TRBV19 and TRBJ1-5; 7 bases agree with TRBD1. The V gene end was trimmed by 1 base and the J gene end by 2 bases; junction bases not matched to a gene: 8. CDR1 is LNHDA, CDR2 SQIVND, per germline (reference sequence). The CDR3 spans 17 residues. CDR3 amino acids: CASSIGETGWGNQPQHF. The CDR3 DNA sequence: TGTGCCAGTAGTATAGGGGAGACAGGGTGGGGCAATCAGCCCCAGCATTTT.

This clone was observed a few times. The chain employs TRBV7-9 and TRBJ1-5; D not resolved. Germline lookup yields CDR1 SEHNR and CDR2 FQNEAQ (reference sequence). Deletions cut 7 bases from V and 5 bases from J, with 21 bases between. The CDR3 spans 16 residues. CDR3 region: CASTVVRGKVDQPQHF. CDR3 DNA sequence: TGTGCCAGCACCGTGGTGCGGGGTAAGGTAGATCAGCCCCAGCATTTT.

The J gene is TRBJ1-1, the V gene TRBV2, with D possibly being TRBD1 (5 bases). CDR1 is SNHLY and CDR2 is FYNNEI in the germline V gene. Deletions cut 10 bases from V and 7 bases from J, with 10 bases between. The length of the CDR3 is 10 residues. The CDR3 nucleotides read TGTGCCATCCAGACAGATGAAGCTTTCTTT. Translating it yields CAIQTDEAFF.

V and J are TRBV19 and TRBJ2-3; possibly TRBD2 for D (5 bases). The CDR3 contains 14 residues. Per germline, CDR1 LNHDA and CDR2 SQIVND (reference sequence). V was trimmed by 4 bases and J by 1 base, leaving 9 bases between them. DNA for the CDR3: TGTGCCAGTAGTAAGAGGGCCGGCACAGATACGCAGTATTTT. As protein: CASSKRAGTDTQYF.

The CDR3 region is CASSLALGDSSYNEQFF. The DNA of the CDR3 is TGTGCCAGCAGCTTAGCGTTAGGGGACAGCTCCTACAATGAGCAGTTCTTC. The chain recombines TRBV7-2 with TRBJ2-1; TRBD1 aligns across 7 bases. V shed 0 bases and J 0 bases; nucleotides not matched to a gene: 5. CDR3 size: 17 residues. CDR1 is SGHTA, CDR2 FQGNSA, per germline.

The J gene is TRBJ1-4, the V gene TRBV4-1; D possibly corresponds to TRBD1 (6 bases). The ends were cut back, 3 bases at V and 5 bases at J, with 10 bases in the middle. CDR1 is MGHRA, CDR2 YSYEKL, per germline. The CDR3 length is 14 residues. CDR3 in amino acids: CASSHGGLNEKLFF. CDR3 in DNA: TGCGCCAGCAGCCATGGGGGCCTGAATGAAAAACTGTTTTTT.

The chain has TRBV30 and TRBJ1-6; D unresolved. The CDR3 consists of 14 residues. Trimming cost V 2 bases and J 7 bases, with 12 bases left between them. CDR1 is GTSNPN, CDR2 SVGIG, per germline (reference sequence). The CDR3 loop is CAWSWLGENSPLHF. In DNA, the CDR3 is TGTGCCTGGAGTTGGCTAGGAGAGAATTCACCCCTCCACTTT. The full variable domain, in which reference TRBV30 and TRBJ1-6 provide the parts outside the CDR3, is SQTIHQWPATLVQPVGSPLSLECTVEGTSNPNLYWYRQAAGRGLQLLFYSVGIGQISSEVPQNLSASRPQDRQFILSSKKLLLSDSGFYLCAWSWLGENSPLHFGNGTRLTVT.

As for this clone: Sequence at one end of the junction differs from germline and may be a read error. For the CDR3, the DNA is TGTGCCAGCAGCTTATCCTCGGGACTCCCCACTATCTTC. It encodes CASSLSSGLPTIF. The rearrangement links TRBV7-3 to TRBJ2-1; weak D call: TRBD2 (6 bases). Looked up from germline, CDR1 is SGHTA and CDR2 is FQGTGA. The CDR3 has 13 residues.

The chain carries TRBV10-3 and TRBJ2-6; D remains ambiguous. V was trimmed by 2 bases and J by 0 bases, leaving 26 bases between them. CDR1 is ENHRY and CDR2 is SYGVKD in the germline V gene. The CDR3 runs to 22 residues. The CDR3 sequence is CAISEIVRFSERSVSGANVLTF. The CDR3 coding sequence is TGTGCCATCAGTGAGATCGTTAGATTTTCGGAGCGATCCGTCTCTGGGGCCAACGTCCTGACTTTC.

The chain couples TRBV27 to TRBJ2-4; D is undetermined. Germline CDR1 and CDR2: MNHEY and SMNVEV (reference sequence). The ends were cut back, 3 bases at V and 1 base at J, with 19 bases in the middle. CDR3 length equals 18 residues. This chain's CDR3 is CASSLIPLFPGAKNIQYF. The CDR3 DNA reads TGTGCCAGCAGTTTGATCCCGCTTTTCCCCGGGGCCAAAAACATTCAGTACTTC.

V is TRBV4-1 and J is TRBJ2-1; the match to TRBD2 covers 8 bases. Germline assignment: CDR1 MGHRA and CDR2 YSYEKL. The CDR3 is made up of 19 amino acids. The V and J ends lost 1 base and 5 bases, in that order; junction bases with no gene match: 16. The CDR3 sequence: CASSQVGKSGAGVNNEQFF. The CDR3 DNA is TGCGCCAGCAGCCAAGTTGGGAAGAGTGGAGCGGGAGTTAACAATGAGCAGTTCTTC.

In its sample, this clone was seen once. V usage is TRBV19 and J usage is TRBJ1-1; D not resolved. Germline CDR1 and CDR2: LNHDA and SQIVND (reference sequence). V lost 7 bases and J lost 4, with 7 bases in between. The CDR3 contains 11 residues. CDR3 protein: CASKGGTEAFF. CDR3 sequence (DNA): TGTGCCAGTAAAGGAGGCACTGAAGCTTTCTTT.

The chain combines TRBV6-5 with TRBJ1-1; a possible D gene is TRBD1 (6 bases). CDR1 is MNHEY, CDR2 SVGAGI, per germline. CDR3 length: 13 residues. Trimming took off 7 bases at V and 6 bases at J, with 15 bases between the two ends. CDR3 sequence: CASTRGQPSEAFF. CDR3 in DNA: TGTGCCAGCACCAGAGGACAGCCTTCTGAAGCTTTCTTT.